The T cell receptor beta chain described here comes from a study of graft-versus-host responses after intestinal transplantation. Across the whole study: Each transplant was multivisceral, liver-intestinal, or isolated intestinal. Recipients uniformly received anti-thymocyte globulin induction, followed by tacrolimus and steroids for roughly 3 years. Study-level points and caveats: Graft-donor T cell macrochimerism in patients accompanied high graft-versus-host to host-versus-graft clonal ratios in allografts. The marrow of recipients harbored GvH clones, and ileum or blood showed some of them first.

Sequencing was performed with immunoSEQ multiplex PCR; in TCRdb, only in-frame clones are kept and a portion is missing. The data show some 110,000 clones, approximately 93% seen once. The CDR3 is made up of 14 amino acids. V lost 1 base to trimming and J lost 3 bases, with 9 bases between them. Germline V gene data show CDR1 as MGHRA and CDR2 as YSYEKL. For this clone: Its antigen is not identified.

V is TRBV4-1 and J is TRBJ1-1; D ambiguous. The sample was unstimulated CD8+ T cells sorted from spleen or lymph node cells, taken before transplant. This sequence was found in a human donor who was the organ donor for an intestinal transplant. The CDR3 protein is CASSQARGYTEAFF. The CDR3 region has the DNA TGCGCCAGCAGCCAAGCGCGCGGGTACACTGAAGCTTTCTTT.